This T cell receptor (beta chain) was observed in a study of blood T cell repertoires in COVID-19. Participants' own reports of clinical history determined their cohort assignment. Recovery among Cohort 3 donors was established by two negative PCRs, clearance, or symptom resolution. Per the study methods: It was from reference gene primer amplification that nucleated cell counts were estimated. The protocol was immunoSEQ multiplex PCR, while the TCRdb copy is restricted to in-frame clones and leaves out a portion. For V, J and clone size, that table is used; D and trimming come from the DNA. The sample includes about 330,000 clones, roughly 90% seen only once; the top ten take about 18%. Sequenced material: PBMCs or T cells enriched from blood (not recorded which). The source is a woman aged 25 to 39 who had recovered from COVID-19.

The CDR3 nucleotides are TGTGCCAGCAGCGCACCCATTGGAGAATACGAGCAGTACTTC. This translates into CASSAPIGEYEQYF. V is TRBV7-9 and J is TRBJ2-7; no clear D. Trimming took off 5 bases at V and 4 bases at J, with 15 bases between the two ends. Germline assignment: CDR1 SEHNR and CDR2 FQNEAQ (reference sequence). This CDR3 spans 14 amino acids.